This T cell receptor beta chain was sequenced in a study of shared clonotypes between healthy human individuals. Germline CDR1 reads SGHNT; CDR2 reads YYREEE (reference sequence). This CDR3 has 11 residues. The deep-level immunoSEQ assay was used. In the authors' methods: ImmunoSEQ sequences covered only the junction and lacked quality scores; filtering therefore differed. The data were produced by immunoSEQ multiplex PCR, yet TCRdb's version contains in-frame clones alone and is incomplete. The V and J calls and clone size were taken over from that table, and D and trimming were inferred from the DNA. The sample records fewer than 600,000 clones, around three quarters being singletons.

Material for sequencing was PBMCs. The chain couples TRBV5-4 to TRBJ2-5; unclear D gene. The J call may be wrong; the DNA end is better matched by TRBJ2-7. The TCR comes from a woman aged 40 to 50 in good health. Some clones in this sample may be carry-over from other donors' samples. The CDR3 DNA sequence: TGTGCCAGCAGCTTCGGGTACGAGCAGTACTTC. Encoded protein: CASSFGYEQYF.